The sequence of this T cell receptor beta chain was determined in a study of PD-L1 blockade in urothelial cancer. Here immunoSEQ multiplex PCR was the method, and the copy in TCRdb shows in-frame clones only, minus some. The data contain more than 90,000 clones, under 95% of them singletons. Time point defined: peripheral blood 6 weeks after treatment start. CDR1 is SGHTA and CDR2 is FQGTGA in the germline V gene. The ends lost 6 bases at V and 1 base at J; junction bases unmatched: 4. The CDR3 is 15 residues long. This clone was counted once. Here the sequenced sample was PBMCs, taken around atezolizumab (anti-PD-L1) treatment. The clonotype comes from a man in his 60s with urothelial cancer. V is TRBV7-3 and J is TRBJ2-5; 11 nucleotides agree with TRBD2. The CDR3 spells CASSVTSGVQETQYF. CDR3 DNA sequence: TGTGCCAGCAGTGTGACTAGCGGGGTCCAAGAGACCCAGTACTTC.